This T cell receptor (beta chain) originates from a study of CD8 T cells in ankylosing spondylitis. TCRdb independently ran MiXCR on the 5' RACE reads; one entry per CDR3 protein. The sample has roughly 180,000 distinct CDR3 sequences; 9.8% are singletons. Specimen: blood, either unsorted or a sorted T cell fraction (not recorded which). The receptor was derived from a female donor with ankylosing spondylitis or in good health (not recorded which).

The CDR3 DNA sequence: TGTGCCTGGAGTGCAGGGGCTGATGGCTACACCTTC. Translating gives CAWSAGADGYTF. The chain is built from TRBV30 and TRBJ1-2; possibly TRBD1 for D (6 bases). The germline CDR1 and CDR2 sequences are GTSNPN and SVGIG (reference sequence). CDR3 length: 12 residues. V lost 1 base, J lost 6 bases, and 9 bases lay in between.